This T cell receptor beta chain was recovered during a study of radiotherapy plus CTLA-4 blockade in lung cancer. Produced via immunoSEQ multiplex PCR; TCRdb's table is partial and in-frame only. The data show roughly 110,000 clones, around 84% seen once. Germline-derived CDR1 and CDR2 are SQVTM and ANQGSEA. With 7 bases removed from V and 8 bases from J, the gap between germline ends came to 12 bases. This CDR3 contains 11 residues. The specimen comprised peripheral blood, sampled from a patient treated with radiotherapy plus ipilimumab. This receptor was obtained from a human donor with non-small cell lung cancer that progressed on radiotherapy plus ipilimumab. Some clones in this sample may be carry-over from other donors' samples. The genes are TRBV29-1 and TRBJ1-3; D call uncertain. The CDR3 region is CSGRLGDTIYF. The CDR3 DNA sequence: TGCAGCGGCCGACTCGGGGACACCATATATTTT.